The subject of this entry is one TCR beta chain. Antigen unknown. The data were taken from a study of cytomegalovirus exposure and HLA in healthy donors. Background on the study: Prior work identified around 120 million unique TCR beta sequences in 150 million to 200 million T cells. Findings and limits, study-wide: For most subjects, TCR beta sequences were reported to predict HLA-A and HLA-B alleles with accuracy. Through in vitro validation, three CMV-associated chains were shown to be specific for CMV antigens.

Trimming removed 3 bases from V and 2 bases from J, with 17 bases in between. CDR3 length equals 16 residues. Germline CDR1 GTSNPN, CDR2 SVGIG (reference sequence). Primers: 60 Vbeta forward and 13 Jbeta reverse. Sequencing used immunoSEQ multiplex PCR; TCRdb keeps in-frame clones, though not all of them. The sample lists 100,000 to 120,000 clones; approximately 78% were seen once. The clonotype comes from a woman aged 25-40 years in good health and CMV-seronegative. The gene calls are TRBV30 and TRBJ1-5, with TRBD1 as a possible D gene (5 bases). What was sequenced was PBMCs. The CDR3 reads CAWSPKAGSGNQPQHF. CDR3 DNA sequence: TGTGCCTGGAGCCCCAAGGCAGGGTCGGGCAATCAGCCCCAGCATTTT. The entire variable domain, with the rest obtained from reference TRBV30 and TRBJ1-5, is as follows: SQTIHQWPATLVQPVGSPLSLECTVEGTSNPNLYWYRQAAGRGLQLLFYSVGIGQISSEVPQNLSASRPQDRQFILSSKKLLLSDSGFYLCAWSPKAGSGNQPQHFGDGTRLSIL.